What follows are 31 T cell receptor beta chains derived from one specimen sequenced in a study of tumor-infiltrating lymphocytes in localized non-small cell lung cancer. Here immunoSEQ multiplex PCR was the method, and the copy in TCRdb shows in-frame clones only, minus some. This table holds 25,000 to 30,000 clones, 70% to 90% found once. Sequencing used lung tumor tissue. Source of these receptors: a human donor with non-small cell lung cancer.

The chain joins TRBV6-5 to TRBJ2-3; 8 bases align to TRBD1. CDR3 size: 16 residues. Germline V gene sequence: CDR1 MNHEY, CDR2 SVGAGI. The V gene end was trimmed by 2 bases and the J gene end by 0 bases; junction bases not matched to a gene: 4. CDR3 nucleotides: TGTGCCAGCAGTTACCGACAGGGGCCTAGCACAGATACGCAGTATTTT. Protein sequence: CASSYRQGPSTDTQYF.

The chain carries TRBV9 and TRBJ2-1; TRBD2 matches 11 bases. The trim removed 0 bases at V and 5 bases at J, leaving 10 bases unmatched. The CDR3 totals 18 residues. Germline values: CDR1 SGDLS, CDR2 YYNGEE. Here the CDR3 reads CASSVVPLAGVGDNEQFF. DNA of the CDR3: TGTGCCAGCAGCGTAGTCCCACTAGCGGGGGTAGGGGACAATGAGCAGTTCTTC.

The chain carries TRBV5-4 and TRBJ2-5, with 8 nucleotides matching TRBD2. The CDR3 sequence is 14 residues long. J gave up 5 bases and V 5 bases, and 8 bases lay outside the gene matches. The V gene's germline CDR1 is SGHNT and CDR2 YYREEE (reference sequence). The CDR3, as DNA: TGTGCCAGCAGGGACGGACTAGCCCAGGAGACCCAGTACTTC. This sequence encodes CASRDGLAQETQYF. The whole variable domain, filled in from reference TRBV5-4 and TRBJ2-5, reads ETGVTQSPTHLIKTRGQQVTLRCSSQSGHNTVSWYQQALGQGPQFIFQYYREEENGRGNFPPRFSGLQFPNYSSELNVNALELDDSALYLCASRDGLAQETQYFGPGTRLLVL.

The rearrangement joins TRBV5-1 to TRBJ2-1; D is possibly TRBD1 (5 bases). CDR1 is SGHRS, CDR2 YFSETQ, per germline. The CDR3 length is 14 residues. V was shortened by 0 bases and J by 8 bases, with 12 bases between the two germline ends. The CDR3 sequence is CASSLAGIPDEQFF. DNA of the CDR3: TGCGCCAGCAGCTTGGCAGGGATCCCGGATGAGCAGTTCTTC.

The chain is built from TRBV6-5 and TRBJ1-5, with D unresolved. Trimming stripped 4 bases from V and 0 bases from J, with 10 bases between. The CDR3 loop spans 15 amino acids. Looked up from germline, CDR1 is MNHEY and CDR2 is SVGAGI. CDR3 loop: CASSSQSYSNQPQHF. CDR3 DNA sequence: TGTGCCAGCAGTTCCCAAAGTTATAGCAATCAGCCCCAGCATTTT.

The chain links TRBV11-2 to TRBJ2-3; no definite D call. The CDR3 totals 14 residues. V lost 5 bases and J 0 bases, leaving 9 bases between the germline ends. CDR1 and CDR2 from the germline V gene are SGHAT and FQNNGV. The CDR3 sequence: CASSRSSSTDTQYF. The CDR3 DNA reads TGTGCCAGCAGCCGCAGTTCCAGCACAGATACGCAGTATTTT.

This CDR3 reads CASSTQETQYF. The DNA for the CDR3 is TGCGCCAGCAGCACCCAAGAGACCCAGTACTTC. The chain has TRBV5-1 and TRBJ2-5; no firm D call. The germline V gene encodes CDR1 SGHRS and CDR2 YFSETQ. The length of the CDR3 is 11 residues. V lost 4 bases, J lost 1 base, and 2 bases lay in between.

The rearrangement uses TRBV18 and TRBJ2-7; possible D gene TRBD1, 6 bases. This CDR3 is 14 amino acids long. The ends were cut back, 5 bases at V and 4 bases at J, with 15 bases in the middle. Germline lookup yields CDR1 KGHSH and CDR2 LQKENI. The CDR3 region is CASSADRFLYEQYF. In nucleotides, the CDR3 is TGTGCCAGCTCAGCCGACAGGTTTTTATACGAGCAGTACTTC.

This clone was seen a single time. This rearrangement joins TRBV5-1 to TRBJ1-3; 7 bases map to TRBD1. J lost 3 bases, V lost 4 bases, and 7 bases had no gene match. In germline, CDR1 is SGHRS, CDR2 YFSETQ. This CDR3 has 15 amino acids. This CDR3 is CASSGGQTFGNTIYF. CDR3 bases: TGCGCCAGCAGCGGGGGACAGACCTTTGGAAACACCATATATTTT.

The V gene is TRBV5-1, the J gene TRBJ1-6; no definite D call. Germline V gene lookup returns CDR1 SGHRS and CDR2 YFSETQ. Between the trimmed V and J ends, which lost 3 bases and 8 bases, there was a span of 9 bases. The CDR3 loop spans 13 amino acids. CDR3 DNA sequence: TGCGCCAGCAGCTCGGTTTGGGATTCACCCCTCCACTTT. Translating gives CASSSVWDSPLHF. The full variable domain, in which reference TRBV5-1 and TRBJ1-6 provide the parts outside the CDR3, is KAGVTQTPRYLIKTRGQQVTLSCSPISGHRSVSWYQQTPGQGLQFLFEYFSETQRNKGNFPGRFSGRQFSNSRSEMNVSTLELGDSALYLCASSSVWDSPLHFGNGTRLTVT.

The chain recombines TRBV7-9 with TRBJ1-2; D gene uncertain. The CDR3 totals 11 residues. With 2 bases removed from V and 8 bases from J, the gap between germline ends came to 6 bases. CDR1 and CDR2 (germline): SEHNR, FQNEAQ (reference sequence). This CDR3 is CASSLNGGYTF. For the CDR3, the DNA is TGTGCCAGCAGCTTAAATGGCGGCTACACCTTC.

This clone is a singleton in its sample. This chain joins TRBV10-3 and TRBJ2-7; the match to TRBD1 covers 8 bases. The CDR3 runs 12 residues. After removal of 5 bases from V and 5 bases from J, the junction contained 2 bases not matched to a gene. In germline, CDR1 is ENHRY, CDR2 SYGVKD. CDR3 amino acids: CAISSTGDEQYF. The DNA of the CDR3 is TGTGCCATCAGTTCGACAGGGGACGAGCAGTACTTC.

This rearrangement joins TRBV5-8 to TRBJ2-6; weak D call: TRBD1 (6 bases). Germline V gives CDR1 SGHTS, CDR2 YDEGEE. V gave up 1 base and J gave up 2 bases, with 7 bases separating them. The CDR3 is 15 amino acids. The CDR3 DNA sequence: TGTGCCAGCAGCTTGACAGGGACTGGGGCCAACGTCCTGACTTTC. Translation: CASSLTGTGANVLTF.

J is TRBJ2-2 and V is TRBV30; 13 bases fit TRBD2. The J segment lost 8 bases and the V segment lost 2 bases, leaving 2 bases of the junction unmatched. Germline assignment: CDR1 GTSNPN and CDR2 SVGIG (reference sequence). The CDR3 extends over 14 amino acids. CDR3: CAWSRLAGGGELFF. The CDR3 coding sequence is TGTGCCTGGAGTAGACTAGCGGGGGGTGGGGAGCTGTTTTTT.

The gene calls are TRBV15 and TRBJ1-6; 8 bases are a match to TRBD1. Germline CDR1 is LNHNV and CDR2 is YYDKDF (reference sequence). CDR3 length equals 15 residues. The junction had 11 bases not matched to a gene; V was cut back by 9 bases and J by 7 bases. CDR3 loop: CATTAGTGDNSPLHF. CDR3 DNA: TGTGCCACTACTGCCGGGACAGGCGACAATTCACCCCTCCACTTT.

This chain links TRBV5-1 with TRBJ1-2; 8 bases are shared with TRBD1. V shed 4 bases and J 4 bases; nucleotides not matched to a gene: 6. The length of the CDR3 is 14 residues. Germline V gene lookup returns CDR1 SGHRS and CDR2 YFSETQ. The CDR3 spells CASSVTGEGYGYTF. CDR3 nucleotides: TGCGCCAGCAGCGTGACAGGGGAAGGCTATGGCTACACCTTC. The complete variable domain, with remaining parts taken from reference TRBV5-1 and TRBJ1-2, reads KAGVTQTPRYLIKTRGQQVTLSCSPISGHRSVSWYQQTPGQGLQFLFEYFSETQRNKGNFPGRFSGRQFSNSRSEMNVSTLELGDSALYLCASSVTGEGYGYTFGSGTRLTVV.

The chain employs TRBV11-1 and TRBJ2-2; D uncertain. The CDR3 contains 13 residues. V gave up 5 bases and J gave up 6 bases, with 10 bases separating them. CDR1 SGHAT and CDR2 FQDESV come from the germline V gene (reference sequence). CDR3 protein: CASSPGGSGELFF. In DNA, the CDR3 is TGTGCCAGCAGCCCCGGTGGATCCGGGGAGCTGTTTTTT.

This clone was detected once. The chain is built from TRBV4-2 and TRBJ2-7; D call uncertain. This CDR3 is built from 16 residues. Per the germline V gene, CDR1 is LGHNA and CDR2 is YNFKEQ. V was pared by 0 bases and J by 2 bases, with 14 bases between. CDR3 region: CASSQDSTTSTYEQYF. CDR3 DNA sequence: TGTGCCAGCAGCCAAGACTCAACTACCAGCACCTACGAGCAGTACTTC.

This chain uses TRBV5-1 with TRBJ1-6; 7 nucleotides agree with TRBD1. The CDR3 is made up of 14 amino acids. Trimming cost V 3 bases and J 9 bases; bases outside gene matches: 6. Germline assignment: CDR1 SGHRS and CDR2 YFSETQ. The CDR3 region is CASSSTGFGSPLHF. Here the CDR3 DNA reads TGCGCCAGCAGCTCGACAGGGTTTGGTTCACCCCTCCACTTT.

The chain recombines TRBV28 with TRBJ2-3; the D is unclear. Germline V gene lookup returns CDR1 MDHEN and CDR2 SYDVKM. V was pared by 3 bases and J by 0 bases, with 7 bases between. The CDR3 runs 14 residues. This CDR3 reads CASSFVSSTDTQYF. The CDR3 DNA is TGTGCCAGCAGTTTTGTATCTAGCACAGATACGCAGTATTTT.

This chain links TRBV9 with TRBJ1-6; D remains unclear. Per germline, CDR1 SGDLS and CDR2 YYNGEE. This CDR3 has 16 residues. V was pared by 0 bases and J by 0 bases, with 7 bases between. The CDR3 sequence: CASSVGSSSYNSPLHF. The CDR3 DNA reads as TGTGCCAGCAGCGTAGGTTCGAGCTCCTATAATTCACCCCTCCACTTT. Combining the CDR3 with reference TRBV9 and TRBJ1-6 gives the whole variable domain DSGVTQTPKHLITATGQRVTLRCSPRSGDLSVYWYQQSLDQGLQFLIQYYNGEERAKGNILERFSAQQFPDLHSELNLSSLELGDSALYFCASSVGSSSYNSPLHFGNGTRLTVT.

This CDR3 reads CASSLWPGAQYF. DNA of the CDR3: TGTGCCAGCAGCTTATGGCCGGGAGCGCAGTACTTC. The V gene is TRBV7-2, the J gene TRBJ2-7; tentative D call: TRBD2 (6 bases). Trimming pared 2 bases from V and 9 bases from J, leaving 11 bases between. Germline lookup yields CDR1 SGHTA and CDR2 FQGNSA. This CDR3 is 12 amino acids long.

This clone was recorded only once. This chain joins TRBV6-6 and TRBJ2-4; D is ambiguous. The CDR3 spans 15 residues. Looked up from germline, CDR1 is MNHNY and CDR2 is SVGAGI (reference sequence). The V end lost 5 bases, the J end lost 0 bases, and 11 bases lay between the germline ends. The CDR3 DNA is TGTGCCAGCAGTACTCCCAGTGGAGCCAAAAACATTCAGTACTTC. As protein: CASSTPSGAKNIQYF.

This rearrangement joins TRBV7-6 to TRBJ1-4; the match to TRBD1 covers 9 bases. V gave up 5 bases and J gave up 7 bases; unmatched junction bases: 5. The CDR3 loop spans 14 amino acids. Germline V gene sequence: CDR1 SGHVS, CDR2 FNYEAQ. This chain's CDR3 is CASSQGQGGEKLFF. CDR3 coding DNA: TGTGCCAGCAGCCAGGGACAGGGAGGTGAAAAACTGTTTTTT.

The rearrangement links TRBV28 to TRBJ1-1, with D perhaps TRBD1 (6 bases). The V gene lost 6 bases and the J gene lost 1 base, with 15 bases spanning the gap. CDR1 MDHEN and CDR2 SYDVKM come from the germline V gene. This CDR3 has 15 amino acids. CDR3 loop: CASRAQGQGNTEAFF. The CDR3 DNA sequence: TGTGCCAGCAGAGCACAGGGTCAAGGGAACACTGAAGCTTTCTTT.

The V call is TRBV7-2, the J call TRBJ2-5; D is possibly TRBD2 (7 bases). Trimming pared 2 bases from V and 2 bases from J, leaving 12 bases between. This CDR3 region has 15 residues. The germline V gene encodes CDR1 SGHTA and CDR2 FQGNSA. The CDR3 nucleotides read TGTGCCAGCAGCTTATCCGGGGGGCCACAAGAGACCCAGTACTTC. Protein sequence: CASSLSGGPQETQYF.

V is TRBV6-4 and J is TRBJ2-6; TRBD1 is a possible D gene (5 bases). V lost 0 bases and J 0 bases, leaving 6 bases between the germline ends. Per the germline V gene, CDR1 is MRHNA and CDR2 is SNTAGT. The CDR3 is made up of 16 amino acids. CDR3 DNA: TGTGCCAGCAGTGACTCGGACATCTCTGGGGCCAACGTCCTGACTTTC. Residues: CASSDSDISGANVLTF.

The chain has TRBV4-2 and TRBJ2-4; D unresolved. There are 13 residues in the CDR3. CDR1 is LGHNA, CDR2 YNFKEQ, per germline. Trimming left V 0 bases short and J 9 bases short, with 9 bases between. CDR3 DNA: TGTGCCAGCAGCCAAGATAATTGGGGCATTCAGTACTTC. This codes for CASSQDNWGIQYF.

The J gene is TRBJ1-1, the V gene TRBV19; TRBD1 might be the D (5 bases). The CDR3 length is 17 residues. With 6 bases removed from V and 4 bases from J, the gap between germline ends came to 24 bases. CDR1 LNHDA and CDR2 SQIVND come from the germline V gene (reference sequence). The CDR3 DNA sequence: TGTGCCAGTAGGGCTTTGAACACAGGCCGAACACTCACTGAAGCTTTCTTT. Its translation is CASRALNTGRTLTEAFF. The full variable domain, rest sourced from reference TRBV19 and TRBJ1-1, is DGGITQSPKYLFRKEGQNVTLSCEQNLNHDAMYWYRQDPGQGLRLIYYSQIVNDFQKGDIAEGYSVSREKKESFPLTVTSAQKNPTAFYLCASRALNTGRTLTEAFFGQGTRLTVV.

The chain is built from TRBV18 and TRBJ2-5; D unclear. Per the germline V gene, CDR1 is KGHSH and CDR2 is LQKENI. The CDR3 consists of 14 residues. V was cut by 2 bases and J by 5 bases, with 12 bases left in between. CDR3 in DNA: TGTGCCAGCTCACCATCTGTGGGGATGGAGACCCAGTACTTC. It is translated as CASSPSVGMETQYF. The whole variable domain, remainder taken from reference TRBV18 and TRBJ2-5, is NAGVMQNPRHLVRRRGQEARLRCSPMKGHSHVYWYRQLPEEGLKFMVYLQKENIIDESGMPKERFSAEFPKEGPSILRIQQVVRGDSAAYFCASSPSVGMETQYFGPGTRLLVL.

This chain joins TRBV10-3 and TRBJ1-1; D remains ambiguous. The CDR3 runs to 13 residues. CDR1 ENHRY and CDR2 SYGVKD come from the germline V gene. Trimming took off 4 bases at V and 1 base at J, with 7 bases between the two ends. DNA of the CDR3: TGTGCCATCAGTGGACGGGAGAACACTGAAGCTTTCTTT. It is translated as CAISGRENTEAFF.